Presented here are 21 T cell receptor beta chains from one specimen sequenced in a study of shared clonotypes between healthy human individuals. Sequenced by immunoSEQ multiplex PCR; TCRdb stores in-frame clones only, minus some. The table has about 1 million clones, under 80% seen once. Sequencing used memory CD4+ T cells sorted from blood. Subset in this sample: CD45RA-negative fraction. The receptors originated from a man in his late teens or twenties in good health.

Here the CDR3 DNA reads TGTGCCTGGGGAGGCGGACGGACCTATGGCTACACCTTC. This translates into CAWGGGRTYGYTF. The chain is built from TRBV30 and TRBJ1-2; no clear D. The CDR3 is 13 residues long. The germline CDR1 and CDR2 sequences are GTSNPN and SVGIG (reference sequence). Trimming left V 5 bases short and J 4 bases short, with 14 bases between.

The chain has TRBV2 and TRBJ2-3; TRBD2 might be the D (5 bases). Trimming removed 7 bases from V and 1 base from J, with 15 bases in between. The CDR3 length is 15 residues. The germline V gene has CDR1 SNHLY and CDR2 FYNNEI. Here the CDR3 DNA reads TGTGCCAGCAAGTCCGAATGGCGGGGCACAGATACGCAGTATTTT. Translation gives CASKSEWRGTDTQYF.

This chain joins TRBV11-1 and TRBJ2-7; D is unresolved. V was trimmed by 0 bases and J by 2 bases, leaving 5 bases between them. CDR1 is SGHAT, CDR2 FQDESV, per germline (reference sequence). The CDR3 contains 13 residues. The DNA for the CDR3 is TGTGCCAGCAGCTTAGCGCCGACCTACGAGCAGTACTTC. Translated, it gives CASSLAPTYEQYF.

The chain carries TRBV28 and TRBJ2-3, with D possibly TRBD1 on 5 matching bases. Germline assignment: CDR1 MDHEN and CDR2 SYDVKM. V was clipped by 6 bases and J by 1 base, with 11 bases between them. This CDR3 contains 14 residues. The DNA of the CDR3 is TGTGCCAGCAGCCTCTTGGGGCGCACAGATACGCAGTATTTT. It yields the protein CASSLLGRTDTQYF.

This clone was observed a handful of times. The chain carries TRBV19 and TRBJ1-2; TRBD1 matches 7 bases. The length of the CDR3 is 11 residues. The V and J ends lost 6 bases and 7 bases, in that order; junction bases with no gene match: 2. CDR1 is LNHDA, CDR2 SQIVND, per germline (reference sequence). In nucleotides, the CDR3 is TGTGCCAGTAGGGGACAGTCTGGCTACACCTTC. Its translation is CASRGQSGYTF.

The gene calls are TRBV5-1 and TRBJ1-5; D ambiguous. The CDR3 contains 15 residues. Trimming took off 2 bases at V and 6 bases at J, with 15 bases between the two ends. Germline V gene lookup returns CDR1 SGHRS and CDR2 YFSETQ. Here the CDR3 reads CASSLTGTPGQPQHF. DNA for the CDR3: TGCGCCAGCAGCTTAACGGGCACCCCGGGTCAGCCCCAGCATTTT.

The chain recombines TRBV7-9 with TRBJ2-5; D is possibly TRBD1 (6 bases). The J call may be incorrect, as the DNA end agrees better with TRBJ2-7. The CDR3 covers 15 residues. Germline CDR1 is SEHNR and CDR2 is FQNEAQ (reference sequence). DNA of the CDR3: TGTGCCAGCAGCTTCGGCCCCCAGGGGAGCTACGAGCAGTACTTC. It yields the protein CASSFGPQGSYEQYF.

The V and J genes are TRBV19 and TRBJ1-5, with a tentative D call TRBD1 (6 bases). Trimming stripped 8 bases from V and 5 bases from J, with 10 bases between. The CDR3 totals 12 residues. The germline gives CDR1 LNHDA, CDR2 SQIVND (reference sequence). The CDR3 loop reads CASGRGDQPQHF. In DNA form, the CDR3 reads TGTGCCAGTGGCAGGGGAGATCAGCCCCAGCATTTT.

The J gene is TRBJ1-1, the V gene TRBV7-8; a possible D gene is TRBD1 (5 bases). This CDR3 has 13 residues. Trimming removed 5 bases at V and 1 base at J, with 8 bases between. CDR1 is SGHVS, CDR2 FQNEAQ, per germline. In DNA, the CDR3 is TGTGCCAGCAGCATAGACAGGAACACTGAAGCTTTCTTT. Translated, it gives CASSIDRNTEAFF. Looking up the rest from reference TRBV7-8 and TRBJ1-1 gives the full variable domain: GAGVSQSPRYKVAKRGQDVALRCDPISGHVSLFWYQQALGQGPEFLTYFQNEAQLDKSGLPSDRFFAERPEGSVSTLKIQRTQQEDSAVYLCASSIDRNTEAFFGQGTRLTVV.

This chain joins TRBV28 and TRBJ1-5; no reliable D call. Per germline, CDR1 MDHEN and CDR2 SYDVKM. The germline V and J ends were trimmed by 6 bases and 5 bases, with 17 bases remaining between them. The CDR3 loop spans 15 amino acids. The CDR3 coding sequence is TGTGCCAGCAGATCGGGGTCCGTCGGGGATCAGCCCCAGCATTTT. The encoded protein is CASRSGSVGDQPQHF.

V usage is TRBV25-1 and J usage is TRBJ2-7, with D possibly being TRBD2 (6 bases). The CDR3 covers 15 residues. Germline V gene lookup returns CDR1 MGHDK and CDR2 SYGVNS. V was clipped by 3 bases and J by 2 bases, with 14 bases between them. Here the CDR3 reads CASSETEGKTYEQYF. Here the CDR3 DNA reads TGTGCCAGCAGTGAGACGGAGGGTAAAACCTACGAGCAGTACTTC.

This clone was picked up one time. J is TRBJ1-1 and V is TRBV25-1, with 7 nucleotides matching TRBD1. The V and J ends lost 1 base and 1 base, in that order; junction bases with no gene match: 3. The CDR3 loop spans 15 amino acids. In germline, CDR1 is MGHDK, CDR2 SYGVNS. The CDR3 loop is CASSESHRGNTEAFF. CDR3 sequence (DNA): TGTGCCAGCAGTGAATCCCACAGGGGGAACACTGAAGCTTTCTTT.

The chain uses TRBV28 and TRBJ1-5; possibly TRBD1 for D (6 bases). The CDR3 has 15 residues. V was shortened by 6 bases and J by 8 bases, with 20 bases between the two germline ends. Germline-derived CDR1 and CDR2 are MDHEN and SYDVKM. The CDR3 here is CASSPMTGLNKPQHF. CDR3 in DNA: TGTGCCAGCAGCCCGATGACAGGCCTAAATAAGCCCCAGCATTTT.

This clone was seen at least ten times. The chain joins TRBV5-7 to TRBJ1-4, with D perhaps matching TRBD1 (5 bases). TRBV5-7 is filed as an ORF, its function uncertain. The CDR3 extends over 15 amino acids. V shed 0 bases and J shed 2 bases, with 8 bases lying between them. CDR3 residues: CASSLVGGTNEKLFF. The CDR3 DNA reads TGTGCCAGCAGCTTGGTGGGGGGGACTAATGAAAAACTGTTTTTT.

This clone was observed a few times. The chain is built from TRBV6-6 and TRBJ2-7, with D unclear. The V end was cut by 5 bases, the J end by 1 base, with 15 bases between. The germline V gene encodes CDR1 MNHNY and CDR2 SVGAGI (reference sequence). The CDR3 covers 15 residues. The CDR3 DNA follows: TGTGCCAGCAGTACTACCTCAGAGTCTTCCTACGAGCAGTACTTC. Its protein is CASSTTSESSYEQYF.

The sample holds a few counts of this clone. The rearrangement uses TRBV6-1 and TRBJ1-4; 7 positions match TRBD1. The V segment lost 4 bases and the J segment 0 bases; nucleotides outside the gene matches: 5. CDR1 is MNHNS and CDR2 is SASEGT in the germline V gene. This CDR3 contains 16 residues. The CDR3 nucleotides read TGTGCCAGCAGTGGACAGGGCTTTGCAACTAATGAAAAACTGTTTTTT. It encodes CASSGQGFATNEKLFF.

The chain uses TRBV30 and TRBJ1-6; 7 bases agree with TRBD1. Losses at the gene ends were 0 bases for V and 0 bases for J; bases not matched to a gene: 2. The CDR3 extends over 16 amino acids. Germline loops: CDR1 GTSNPN, CDR2 SVGIG (reference sequence). The DNA for the CDR3 is TGTGCCTGGAGTGTAGGGGGCAGCTCCTATAATTCACCCCTCCACTTT. This gives the protein CAWSVGGSSYNSPLHF.

The V call is TRBV5-1, the J call TRBJ2-2; 12 bases match TRBD2. Germline CDR1 reads SGHRS; CDR2 reads YFSETQ. CDR3 length: 18 residues. The V gene end was trimmed by 4 bases and the J gene end by 1 base; junction bases not matched to a gene: 8. CDR3 in DNA: TGCGCCAGCAGCCGGACTAGCGGGGCCCCGGGGAACACCGGGGAGCTGTTTTTT. It codes for CASSRTSGAPGNTGELFF.

The V call is TRBV5-1, the J call TRBJ2-2; TRBD2 matches 9 bases. V shed 4 bases and J 4 bases; nucleotides not matched to a gene: 5. The CDR3 totals 15 residues. In germline, CDR1 is SGHRS, CDR2 YFSETQ. The CDR3 reads CASSHPSGTTGELFF. CDR3 bases: TGCGCCAGCAGCCATCCTAGCGGGACCACCGGGGAGCTGTTTTTT.

This chain links TRBV5-1 with TRBJ2-7, with 10 nucleotides matching TRBD1. The length of the CDR3 is 14 residues. Germline V gives CDR1 SGHRS, CDR2 YFSETQ. The junction had 5 bases not matched to a gene; V was cut back by 4 bases and J by 4 bases. CDR3 DNA: TGCGCCAGCAGCACGACAGGGGGCGGGTACGAGCAGTACTTC. It codes for CASSTTGGGYEQYF.

The chain uses TRBV19 and TRBJ1-4; maybe TRBD1 (6 bases). The germline CDR1 and CDR2 sequences are LNHDA and SQIVND (reference sequence). The V and J ends lost 5 bases and 8 bases respectively, with 15 bases between them. The CDR3 runs to 14 residues. The CDR3 coding sequence is TGTGCCAGTAGTTCCCACAGGGCGGGAGAAAAACTGTTTTTT. Its translation: CASSSHRAGEKLFF.